This note documents a single T cell receptor (beta chain) sequence. The data were produced by immunoSEQ multiplex PCR, yet TCRdb's version contains in-frame clones alone and is incomplete. The sample comprises about 36,000 clones, around 90% of which are singletons, and just over 0.55% rests with the top ten. The data derive from a study of T cell changes during pregnancy in multiple sclerosis. Germline V gene sequence: CDR1 LNHDA, CDR2 SQIVND (reference sequence). V was pared by 5 bases and J by 3 bases, with 4 bases of the junction left unmatched. This CDR3 has 14 residues. The source was CD4+ T cells from peripheral blood mononuclear cells, collected in the first trimester of pregnancy. The clonotype comes from a female donor with multiple sclerosis, enrolled in a pregnancy study. The V and J genes are TRBV19 and TRBJ1-2; 9 bases fit TRBD1. This CDR3 is CASSPRQGDYGYTF. The CDR3 DNA follows: TGTGCCAGTAGTCCTCGACAGGGGGACTATGGCTACACCTTC.